The next 32 T cell receptor beta chains were all read from a single sample in a study of cytomegalovirus exposure and HLA in healthy donors. The PCR contained 60 Vbeta and 13 Jbeta primers. Using immunoSEQ multiplex PCR, the repertoire was profiled, and TCRdb retains in-frame clones only, with some absent. The table lists about 100,000 clones, 78% of them singletons. The sample consisted of PBMCs. These receptors all come from a woman aged 35 to 49 in good health and CMV-seronegative.

This clone was seen a handful of times. The same CDR3 also results from other DNA sequences found in this sample. The rearrangement links TRBV11-2 to TRBJ2-5; D not certain. CDR3 size: 13 residues. Trimming stripped 1 base from V and 2 bases from J, with 5 bases between. CDR1 and CDR2 from the germline V gene are SGHAT and FQNNGV. CDR3: CASSLGRQETQYF. Here the CDR3 DNA reads TGTGCCAGCAGCTTAGGGAGACAAGAGACCCAGTACTTC. Based on the CDR3 plus reference TRBV11-2 and TRBJ2-5, the full variable domain is EAGVAQSPRYKIIEKRQSVAFWCNPISGHATLYWYQQILGQGPKLLIQFQNNGVVDDSQLPKDRFSAERLKGVDSTLKIQPAKLEDSAVYLCASSLGRQETQYFGPGTRLLVL.

A few counts support this clone. The chain couples TRBV19 to TRBJ2-1; 10 bases are shared with TRBD2. The CDR3 loop spans 12 amino acids. CDR1 is LNHDA, CDR2 SQIVND, per germline (reference sequence). V lost 10 bases and J lost 3; bases outside the gene matches: 0. The CDR3 sequence is CATSGGYNEQFF. The CDR3 coding sequence is TGTGCCACTAGCGGGGGCTACAATGAGCAGTTCTTC.

The chain carries TRBV6-1 and TRBJ2-5; 13 bases fit TRBD2. Unmatched junction bases numbered 19, after V lost 1 base and J lost 2 bases. The CDR3 runs to 22 residues. From germline, CDR1 is MNHNS and CDR2 SASEGT. The CDR3 nucleotides read TGTGCCAGCAGTGAAGTGAAGTTTGGACTAGCGGGGGACCTATCTACACAAGAGACCCAGTACTTC. Translation: CASSEVKFGLAGDLSTQETQYF.

The chain recombines TRBV13 with TRBJ1-1; D call uncertain. V lost 3 bases and J lost 1, with 12 bases in between. Germline V gives CDR1 PRHDT, CDR2 FYEKMQ (reference sequence). This CDR3 is built from 15 residues. CDR3: CASSFTEGTNTEAFF. Here the CDR3 DNA reads TGTGCCAGCAGCTTCACGGAGGGTACGAACACTGAAGCTTTCTTT.

This chain connects TRBV4-2 to TRBJ2-6; a possible D gene is TRBD1 (6 bases). CDR3 length: 16 residues. Trimming pared 5 bases from V and 4 bases from J, leaving 15 bases between. Germline CDR1 LGHNA, CDR2 YNFKEQ. CDR3 DNA sequence: TGTGCCAGCAGCTTAATTACAGGGACCGGGGCCAACGTCCTGACTTTC. It specifies CASSLITGTGANVLTF.

This chain uses TRBV5-1 with TRBJ1-1; TRBD1 is a possible D gene (5 bases). The CDR3 sequence is 16 residues long. CDR1 and CDR2 (germline): SGHRS, YFSETQ. V was cut by 2 bases and J by 0 bases, with 14 bases left in between. The CDR3 spells CASSFIGGGMNTEAFF. The CDR3 region has the DNA TGCGCCAGCAGCTTCATCGGGGGGGGAATGAACACTGAAGCTTTCTTT.

This clone was detected only a few times. The V call is TRBV5-5, the J call TRBJ2-1, with TRBD1 matching over 9 bases. Germline V gives CDR1 SGHKS, CDR2 YYEKEE (reference sequence). There are 14 residues in the CDR3. V was pared by 3 bases and J by 4 bases, with 2 bases of the junction left unmatched. The CDR3 DNA sequence: TGTGCCAGCAGCTCCGGGACAGGGTACAATGAGCAGTTCTTC. Translating gives CASSSGTGYNEQFF.

The chain combines TRBV30 with TRBJ1-4; 9 bases align to TRBD1. Germline CDR1 GTSNPN, CDR2 SVGIG (reference sequence). The CDR3 consists of 15 residues. J was trimmed by 9 bases and V by 0 bases; bases with no gene match: 8. The DNA of the CDR3 is TGTGCCTGGAGTGTACAGGGGGCCACGGGGAAAAAACTGTTTTTT. Translating it yields CAWSVQGATGKKLFF.

The chain joins TRBV27 to TRBJ2-2; D is perhaps TRBD1 (6 bases). Germline V gene lookup returns CDR1 MNHEY and CDR2 SMNVEV (reference sequence). CDR3 length: 15 amino acids. V shed 2 bases and J shed 2 bases, with 9 bases lying between them. The CDR3 here is CASSLQGLNTGELFF. CDR3 nucleotides: TGTGCCAGCAGTTTACAGGGGTTAAACACCGGGGAGCTGTTTTTT.

V usage is TRBV11-2 and J usage is TRBJ2-5, with D unresolved. The CDR3 totals 11 residues. Germline CDR1 and CDR2: SGHAT and FQNNGV. V was shortened by 6 bases and J by 4 bases, with 6 bases between the two germline ends. This CDR3 is CASSGGETQYF. CDR3 in DNA: TGTGCCAGCAGTGGCGGAGAGACCCAGTACTTC.

This clone has a handful of counts. This specimen includes other DNA sequences encoding the same CDR3. The chain joins TRBV19 to TRBJ2-3; 8 bases line up with TRBD2. The CDR3 covers 15 residues. The trim removed 7 bases at V and 6 bases at J, leaving 12 bases unmatched. CDR1 and CDR2 from the germline V gene are LNHDA and SQIVND (reference sequence). The CDR3 DNA is TGTGCCAGTACGACCTTAGCGGGGCGTAGCGATACGCAGTATTTT. It specifies CASTTLAGRSDTQYF.

This chain joins TRBV5-5 and TRBJ2-5, with D perhaps TRBD2 (6 bases). The V gene lost 4 bases and the J gene lost 2 bases, with 12 bases spanning the gap. The CDR3 length is 14 residues. Germline V gene sequence: CDR1 SGHKS, CDR2 YYEKEE (reference sequence). CDR3 in DNA: TGTGCCAGCAGCAGCGCGGGGATTCAAGAGACCCAGTACTTC. This encodes CASSSAGIQETQYF.

The chain recombines TRBV5-4 with TRBJ2-1; 7 nucleotides agree with TRBD2. With 2 bases clipped from V and 0 bases from J, the junction kept 8 bases outside the gene matches. The CDR3 runs to 17 residues. Germline V lookup: CDR1 SGHNT, CDR2 YYREEE (reference sequence). The CDR3 bases are TGTGCCAGCAGCTTTCCAAGCGGGACTGGCTCCTACAATGAGCAGTTCTTC. It yields the protein CASSFPSGTGSYNEQFF.

V and J are TRBV18 and TRBJ2-4; D is possibly TRBD2 (5 bases). Trimming shortened V by 3 bases and J by 0 bases, and 12 bases separated the two germline ends. The CDR3 extends over 16 amino acids. Germline V lookup: CDR1 KGHSH, CDR2 LQKENI. CDR3 loop: CASSPQLRVAKNIQYF. CDR3 bases: TGTGCCAGCTCACCCCAACTGAGGGTAGCCAAAAACATTCAGTACTTC.

The gene calls are TRBV19 and TRBJ2-3, with D hard to call. V was shortened by 9 bases and J by 4 bases, with 14 bases between the two germline ends. The CDR3 is made up of 13 amino acids. CDR1 and CDR2 (germline): LNHDA, SQIVND (reference sequence). The CDR3 is CASLAVAADTQYF. CDR3 DNA: TGTGCCAGCCTGGCAGTGGCCGCAGATACGCAGTATTTT. The whole variable domain, filled in from reference TRBV19 and TRBJ2-3, reads DGGITQSPKYLFRKEGQNVTLSCEQNLNHDAMYWYRQDPGQGLRLIYYSQIVNDFQKGDIAEGYSVSREKKESFPLTVTSAQKNPTAFYLCASLAVAADTQYFGPGTRLTVL.

V and J are TRBV27 and TRBJ2-1; 8 bases map to TRBD2. V lost 9 bases to trimming and J lost 4 bases; unmatched junction nucleotides: 8. The CDR3 runs to 14 residues. Germline assignment: CDR1 MNHEY and CDR2 SMNVEV (reference sequence). DNA of the CDR3: TGTGCCAGTTCTAGCGGGCCAGCTTACAATGAGCAGTTCTTC. Translating it yields CASSSGPAYNEQFF.

The rearrangement uses TRBV5-6 and TRBJ2-5; TRBD1 matches 8 bases. J lost 7 bases, V lost 3 bases, and 11 bases had no gene match. The CDR3 runs to 15 residues. The germline CDR1 and CDR2 sequences are SGHDT and YYEEEE. CDR3: CASSSLRGTGVTQYF. CDR3 bases: TGTGCCAGCAGCTCACTACGCGGGACAGGTGTGACCCAGTACTTC. The variable domain in full, completed from reference TRBV5-6 and TRBJ2-5, reads DAGVTQSPTHLIKTRGQQVTLRCSPKSGHDTVSWYQQALGQGPQFIFQYYEEEERQRGNFPDRFSGHQFPNYSSELNVNALLLGDSALYLCASSSLRGTGVTQYFGPGTRLLVL.

The J gene is TRBJ1-3, the V gene TRBV18, with no clear D. Germline-derived CDR1 and CDR2 are KGHSH and LQKENI. The V gene lost 3 bases and the J gene lost 8 bases, with 5 bases spanning the gap. This CDR3 has 11 residues. This CDR3 reads CASSPIDTIYF. The DNA of the CDR3 is TGTGCCAGCTCACCCATTGACACCATATATTTT.

The V and J genes are TRBV9 and TRBJ1-2; the match to TRBD1 covers 7 bases. This CDR3 region has 14 residues. CDR1 and CDR2 (germline): SGDLS, YYNGEE. The V and J ends lost 3 bases and 8 bases, in that order; junction bases with no gene match: 10. The CDR3 region is CASSGQQTGRGYTF. DNA for the CDR3: TGTGCCAGCAGCGGGCAACAGACAGGGCGAGGCTACACCTTC. Full variable domain (remainder filled in from reference TRBV9 and TRBJ1-2): DSGVTQTPKHLITATGQRVTLRCSPRSGDLSVYWYQQSLDQGLQFLIQYYNGEERAKGNILERFSAQQFPDLHSELNLSSLELGDSALYFCASSGQQTGRGYTFGSGTRLTVV.

This clone was picked up one time. This chain joins TRBV9 and TRBJ1-2, with unresolved D. The CDR3 loop spans 12 amino acids. The V end lost 4 bases, the J end lost 8 bases, and 12 bases lay between the germline ends. Looked up from germline, CDR1 is SGDLS and CDR2 is YYNGEE. The CDR3 here is CASSQAESGYTF. The CDR3, as DNA: TGTGCCAGCAGCCAAGCGGAGTCGGGCTACACCTTC.

The chain combines TRBV7-9 with TRBJ2-5; 7 bases fit TRBD2. Losses at the gene ends were 1 base for V and 4 bases for J; bases not matched to a gene: 6. The CDR3 runs to 15 residues. Germline V gene lookup returns CDR1 SEHNR and CDR2 FQNEAQ (reference sequence). CDR3 nucleotide sequence: TGTGCCAGCAGCTTAGGGATGGGAGGGCGAGAGACCCAGTACTTC. This sequence encodes CASSLGMGGRETQYF. Using reference TRBV7-9 and TRBJ2-5 for the parts outside the CDR3, the full variable domain is DTGVSQNPRHKITKRGQNVTFRCDPISEHNRLYWYRQTLGQGPEFLTYFQNEAQLEKSRLLSDRFSAERPKGSFSTLEIQRTEQGDSAMYLCASSLGMGGRETQYFGPGTRLLVL.

The chain uses TRBV30 and TRBJ2-1; possibly TRBD1 for D (5 bases). Germline assignment: CDR1 GTSNPN and CDR2 SVGIG (reference sequence). V gave up 2 bases and J gave up 8 bases, with 16 bases separating them. The CDR3 covers 14 residues. This CDR3 is CAWSSWGSSDEQFF. The CDR3 DNA sequence: TGTGCCTGGAGTTCGTGGGGCTCGAGCGATGAGCAGTTCTTC.

The rearrangement joins TRBV6-1 to TRBJ2-3; a possible D gene is TRBD1 (5 bases). In germline, CDR1 is MNHNS, CDR2 SASEGT. CDR3 length equals 13 residues. The germline V and J ends were trimmed by 8 bases and 3 bases, with 12 bases remaining between them. As DNA, the CDR3 is TGTGCCAGCGGGGCAGGTGGGACAGATACGCAGTATTTT. The encoded protein is CASGAGGTDTQYF.

There are a few counts of this clone. This rearrangement joins TRBV4-3 to TRBJ1-1, with TRBD1 as a possible D gene (6 bases). Germline V gene data show CDR1 as LGHNA and CDR2 as YSLEER. The ends were cut back, 7 bases at V and 3 bases at J, with 15 bases in the middle. The CDR3 length is 14 residues. The CDR3 DNA is TGCGCCAGCATAGCTAGGGGGTGGGACACTGAAGCTTTCTTT. Protein sequence: CASIARGWDTEAFF.

This clone was counted a single time. This chain joins TRBV7-2 and TRBJ2-7; maybe TRBD2 (5 bases). In germline, CDR1 is SGHTA, CDR2 FQGNSA. The CDR3 is 18 amino acids. V was pared by 5 bases and J by 4 bases, with 27 bases between. CDR3 DNA sequence: TGTGCCAGCAGCCCCCGCGCCCCACTAGGAATTTATATATACGAGCAGTACTTC. Encoded protein: CASSPRAPLGIYIYEQYF.

The chain's CDR3 is CASSPLRLAGVHEQFF. For the CDR3, the DNA is TGTGCCAGCTCACCATTGCGACTAGCGGGAGTCCATGAGCAGTTCTTC. This chain uses TRBV18 with TRBJ2-1; 12 positions agree with TRBD2. V was pared by 2 bases and J by 8 bases, with 7 bases of the junction left unmatched. Germline CDR1 reads KGHSH; CDR2 reads LQKENI. CDR3 length: 16 residues.

There are a few counts of this clone. V gene TRBV25-1 combines with J gene TRBJ1-1; D unresolved. The V end was cut by 4 bases, the J end by 1 base, with 10 bases between. CDR1 is MGHDK, CDR2 SYGVNS, per germline. CDR3 length equals 14 residues. The CDR3 bases are TGTGCCAGCAGTGCCCCGACATGGAACACTGAAGCTTTCTTT. This gives the protein CASSAPTWNTEAFF.

This clone was observed a single time. This rearrangement joins TRBV5-6 to TRBJ1-4, with 8 nucleotides matching TRBD1. CDR1 and CDR2 from the germline V gene are SGHDT and YYEEEE. The CDR3 runs to 14 residues. The J segment lost 6 bases and the V segment lost 2 bases, leaving 3 bases of the junction unmatched. The CDR3 loop is CASSLTGGDEKLFF. CDR3 DNA sequence: TGTGCCAGCAGCTTAACAGGGGGAGATGAAAAACTGTTTTTT.

J is TRBJ1-5 and V is TRBV10-3, with no clear D. The CDR3 is 15 residues long. Trimming stripped 5 bases from V and 4 bases from J, with 15 bases between. Germline-derived CDR1 and CDR2 are ENHRY and SYGVKD. Here the CDR3 reads CAISSVVGGNQPQHF. DNA for the CDR3: TGTGCCATCAGTTCAGTGGTAGGAGGTAATCAGCCCCAGCATTTT.

This chain connects TRBV18 to TRBJ2-5; D may be TRBD1 (6 bases). V dropped 3 bases and J dropped 0 bases, with 8 bases sitting between them. The CDR3 is made up of 14 amino acids. Germline CDR1 and CDR2: KGHSH and LQKENI. The CDR3 loop is CASSPGQYQETQYF. The CDR3 nucleotides read TGTGCCAGCTCACCCGGACAGTACCAAGAGACCCAGTACTTC.

Only one count was recorded for this clone. The chain uses TRBV7-2 and TRBJ1-2; D unresolved. V was clipped by 5 bases and J by 6 bases, with 16 bases between them. Germline CDR1 is SGHTA and CDR2 is FQGNSA. The CDR3 has 14 amino acids. For the CDR3, the DNA is TGTGCCAGCAGCGCTCTTTTTGCCGGGGATGGCTACACCTTC. This gives the protein CASSALFAGDGYTF.

V usage is TRBV28 and J usage is TRBJ1-2, with D possibly TRBD1 on 6 matching bases. This CDR3 is built from 13 residues. V was clipped by 1 base and J by 10 bases, with 13 bases between them. Per the germline V gene, CDR1 is MDHEN and CDR2 is SYDVKM. CDR3 loop: CASSLSPRGPYTF. CDR3 in DNA: TGTGCCAGCAGTTTATCTCCCAGGGGTCCCTACACCTTC.